This TCR beta chain was sequenced in a study of T-cell reconstitution after alpha-beta-depleted transplantation in children. Points on this clonotype: Its specificity is unknown.

V was clipped by 6 bases and J by 5 bases, with 13 bases between them. Germline values: CDR1 DFQATT, CDR2 SNEGSKA (reference sequence). The CDR3 is 12 residues long. A library of TCRbeta sequences, prepared with unique molecular identifiers, was generated. One entry per CDR3 protein, called by TCRdb with MiXCR from the PCR reads. The sample carries about 980,000 distinct CDR3 sequences, 25% to 30% recorded once. General observations from the study: Recipient T cells and thymic progenitors that survived gave rise to the high TCRbeta diversity observed at day 60 in some patients. Approximately two months post-transplant, alpha-beta T cells reportedly originated from several hundred expanded graft clones. From newly produced T cells came most of the T-cell counts and diversity one year after transplant.

This sample comprised PBMCs, mostly from graft donor cells, obtained 360 days after TCRalphabeta/CD19-depleted stem cell transplant. The source of this sequence is a boy in the first two years of life who had a stem cell transplant for SCID, so the T cells may come from the graft donor. The V call is TRBV20-1, the J call TRBJ1-1; a possible D gene is TRBD1 (5 bases). CDR3 sequence: CSAPRDSTEAFF. The CDR3 DNA reads TGCAGTGCCCCCAGGGATTCGACTGAAGCTTTCTTT.